These 30 T cell receptor beta chains share one sample of origin, sequenced in a study of CD8+CD57+ T cells in acquired aplastic anemia. TCR beta VDJ and CDR3 profiling used genomic DNA as template. One entry per CDR3 protein, called by TCRdb with MiXCR from the reads. In the table there are roughly 61,000 distinct CDR3 sequences, roughly 60% of which are singletons. Patients chosen for sequencing had CD8+CD57+ cells that had expanded, as shown by flow cytometry. The material sequenced was sorted CD4+, CD8+, or CD8+CD57+ T cells (not recorded which) from PBMCs. These TCRs come from a human donor with aplastic anemia.

This clonotype was observed a few times. The chain recombines TRBV15 with TRBJ1-2; the D gene is possibly TRBD1 (6 bases). Germline V gene sequence: CDR1 LNHNV, CDR2 YYDKDF (reference sequence). V was shortened by 6 bases and J by 4 bases, with 15 bases between the two germline ends. This CDR3 spans 14 amino acids. The CDR3 DNA is TGTGCCACCAGAAGGGACACGGACTTCTATGGCTACACCTTC. Protein sequence: CATRRDTDFYGYTF.

The V gene is TRBV7-9, the J gene TRBJ1-2, with TRBD1 matching 7 bases. Germline assignment: CDR1 SEHNR and CDR2 FQNEAQ (reference sequence). The CDR3 covers 14 residues. V gave up 6 bases and J gave up 4 bases; unmatched junction bases: 8. Here the CDR3 reads CASSGGQVPYGYTF. The CDR3 nucleotides are TGTGCCAGCAGTGGAGGACAGGTTCCCTATGGCTACACCTTC.

This clonotype was detected ten times or more. This chain links TRBV3-1 with TRBJ2-5; possible D gene TRBD1, 5 bases. There are 12 residues in the CDR3. Trimming took 8 bases from V and 1 from J, leaving 8 bases between them. From germline, CDR1 is LGHDT and CDR2 YNNKEL (reference sequence). The CDR3 protein is CASGALQETQYF. DNA for the CDR3: TGTGCCAGCGGGGCGCTCCAAGAGACCCAGTACTTC.

The chain is built from TRBV25-1 and TRBJ1-2; weak D call: TRBD1 (6 bases). The germline V gene has CDR1 MGHDK and CDR2 SYGVNS. V was shortened by 2 bases and J by 5 bases, with 15 bases between the two germline ends. CDR3 size: 15 residues. CDR3 sequence: CASSERGGQRYGYTF. The CDR3 coding sequence is TGTGCCAGCAGTGAAAGGGGAGGACAGAGATATGGCTACACCTTC.

Points on this clonotype: The CDR3 ends on some other residue instead of the conserved phenylalanine or tryptophan, so this is likely a read error. The chain combines TRBV11-2 with TRBJ2-7; unclear D gene. Per germline, CDR1 SGHAT and CDR2 FQNNGV. This CDR3 contains 14 residues. The CDR3 is CPSSARGGVYEQYA. The DNA of the CDR3 is TGTCCCAGCAGCGCCAGAGGTGGGGTCTACGAGCAGTACGCC.

With regard to this clonotype: One end of the junction varies from germline; a read error may be responsible. The genes are TRBV15 and TRBJ2-3; D might be TRBD2 (5 bases). CDR3 length: 14 residues. Germline V gives CDR1 LNHNV, CDR2 YYDKDF (reference sequence). The CDR3 reads CATSTRANTDTQYF. The CDR3, as DNA: TGTGCCACCAGCACGAGGGCCAACACAGATACGCAGTACTTT.

This clonotype was counted ten times or more. The V and J genes are TRBV9 and TRBJ1-2; 7 bases line up with TRBD1. The junction had 11 bases not matched to a gene; V was cut back by 4 bases and J by 2 bases. In germline, CDR1 is SGDLS, CDR2 YYNGEE. The CDR3 extends over 16 amino acids. The CDR3 region has the DNA TGTGCCAGCAGCCCTACCGGGACAGTAGGGAACTATGGCTACACCTTC. Translation gives CASSPTGTVGNYGYTF.

The chain has TRBV24-1 and TRBJ2-1; TRBD1 agrees at 7 bases. Germline CDR1 and CDR2: KGHDR and SFDVKD. After removal of 9 bases from V and 0 bases from J, the junction contained 1 base not matched to a gene. This CDR3 is 13 amino acids long. This CDR3 reads CATGDSSYNEQFF. The CDR3 DNA reads as TGTGCCACCGGGGACAGCTCCTACAATGAGCAGTTCTTC.

The CDR3 here is CATSVDGYEQYF. The CDR3 DNA reads as TGTGCCACCAGTGTGGACGGCTACGAGCAGTACTTC. The chain has TRBV24-1 and TRBJ2-7, with D uncertain. Deletions cut 5 bases from V and 3 bases from J, with 7 bases between. Looked up from germline, CDR1 is KGHDR and CDR2 is SFDVKD. The CDR3 runs 12 residues.

This clonotype qualifies as medium-sized. The V gene is TRBV25-1, the J gene TRBJ1-1, with D uncertain. V was shortened by 5 bases and J by 3 bases, with 10 bases between the two germline ends. The CDR3 sequence is 13 residues long. The germline V gene encodes CDR1 MGHDK and CDR2 SYGVNS. This chain's CDR3 is CASSPFAHTEAFF. Here the CDR3 DNA reads TGTGCCAGCAGTCCCTTTGCGCACACTGAAGCTTTCTTT.

The table lists this clonotype with many counts. V and J are TRBV6-4 and TRBJ1-5, with 7 bases identical to TRBD1. The CDR3 totals 16 residues. CDR1 and CDR2 from the germline V gene are MRHNA and SNTAGT. After removal of 4 bases from V and 1 base from J, the junction contained 7 bases not matched to a gene. The CDR3 is CASSARDRASNQPQHF. The CDR3 DNA reads TGTGCCAGCAGTGCCCGCGACAGGGCCAGCAATCAGCCCCAGCATTTT.

The chain joins TRBV19 to TRBJ2-7, with TRBD1 matching over 9 bases. Germline V gene sequence: CDR1 LNHDA, CDR2 SQIVND (reference sequence). CDR3 length equals 17 residues. V shed 4 bases, J shed 3 bases, and the junction held 13 bases outside the gene matches. This CDR3 reads CASSTGQGKTAFYEQYF. CDR3 nucleotide sequence: TGTGCCAGTAGTACCGGACAGGGGAAAACAGCTTTCTACGAGCAGTACTTC.

The chain carries TRBV29-1 and TRBJ1-1, with no clear D. The length of the CDR3 is 11 residues. V was clipped by 4 bases and J by 3 bases, with 6 bases between them. Germline CDR1 reads SQVTM; CDR2 reads ANQGSEA. CDR3 DNA sequence: TGCAGCGTTGTGAAGGACACTGAAGCTTTCTTT. Residues: CSVVKDTEAFF.

The V call is TRBV29-1, the J call TRBJ2-7; no clear D. This CDR3 has 12 amino acids. Germline lookup yields CDR1 SQVTM and CDR2 ANQGSEA. Trimming removed 4 bases at V and 0 bases at J, with 7 bases between. In nucleotides, the CDR3 is TGCAGCGTTGCTTTTAGCTCCTACGAGCAGTACTTC. Translating it yields CSVAFSSYEQYF.

The V gene is TRBV24-1, the J gene TRBJ1-1; D is unclear. The V gene lost 0 bases and the J gene lost 8 bases, with 24 bases spanning the gap. Germline V lookup: CDR1 KGHDR, CDR2 SFDVKD. The CDR3 extends over 18 amino acids. Here the CDR3 reads CATSDLASSQGGRPEAFF. DNA for the CDR3: TGTGCCACCAGTGATTTGGCAAGCAGCCAAGGTGGGCGCCCCGAAGCTTTCTTT.

This clonotype occurred once. The chain employs TRBV19 and TRBJ1-4, with TRBD1 identical over 7 bases. V lost 6 bases to trimming and J lost 8 bases; unmatched junction nucleotides: 9. The CDR3 is 14 amino acids. Germline V gives CDR1 LNHDA, CDR2 SQIVND (reference sequence). The CDR3: CASSPWEGAEKLFF. The CDR3 nucleotides are TGTGCCAGTAGCCCCTGGGAGGGGGCGGAAAAACTGTTTTTT.

This chain links TRBV6-1 with TRBJ1-1; the D is unclear. This CDR3 region has 12 residues. V was trimmed by 11 bases and J by 0 bases, leaving 10 bases between them. From germline, CDR1 is MNHNS and CDR2 SASEGT. Written as DNA, the CDR3 is TGTGCCCTCAAGTATTTGAACACTGAAGCTTTCTTT. The encoded protein is CALKYLNTEAFF.

The chain recombines TRBV24-1 with TRBJ1-1, with 8 bases matching TRBD1. The CDR3 is 14 residues long. The germline V gene encodes CDR1 KGHDR and CDR2 SFDVKD. Trimming at V came to 5 bases and at J to 2 bases, leaving 3 bases not matched to a gene. CDR3 sequence: CATSAQGGNTEAFF. As DNA, the CDR3 is TGTGCCACCAGTGCACAGGGGGGTAACACTGAAGCTTTCTTT.

This chain connects TRBV2 to TRBJ1-1, with D possibly TRBD1 on 6 matching bases. The germline CDR1 and CDR2 sequences are SNHLY and FYNNEI. Trimming stripped 5 bases from V and 5 bases from J, with 15 bases between. The CDR3 runs to 14 residues. The CDR3 nucleotides are TGTGCCAGCAGTTTAGCCCAGGGGCGGACTGAAGCTTTCTTT. Translation gives CASSLAQGRTEAFF.

This clonotype was counted at least ten times. The V call is TRBV9, the J call TRBJ2-2; no reliable D call. The CDR3 is 12 amino acids. V was clipped by 7 bases and J by 6 bases, with 10 bases between them. The germline V gene encodes CDR1 SGDLS and CDR2 YYNGEE. CDR3 in DNA: TGTGCCAGCGGGGTAGCACCCGGGGAGCTGTTTTTT. Its translation: CASGVAPGELFF.

V and J are TRBV11-1 and TRBJ2-1; tentative D call: TRBD2 (6 bases). V shed 2 bases and J shed 3 bases, with 11 bases lying between them. There are 15 residues in the CDR3. Per germline, CDR1 SGHAT and CDR2 FQDESV (reference sequence). CDR3 nucleotide sequence: TGTGCCAGCAGCTTATCGCGGGGCGACTACAATGAGCAGTTCTTC. Translating it yields CASSLSRGDYNEQFF.

The V call is TRBV10-3, the J call TRBJ1-2, with D possibly being TRBD1 (5 bases). The CDR3 spans 16 residues. V lost 0 bases and J lost 0, with 11 bases in between. Germline V lookup: CDR1 ENHRY, CDR2 SYGVKD. This chain's CDR3 is CAISESSGQANYGYTF. The CDR3 bases are TGTGCCATCAGTGAGTCTTCGGGGCAGGCTAACTATGGCTACACCTTC.

This clonotype is judged medium-sized (0.01 to 0.1%). The chain joins TRBV19 to TRBJ2-7; D remains ambiguous. V lost 3 bases and J 0 bases, leaving 6 bases between the germline ends. The germline gives CDR1 LNHDA, CDR2 SQIVND (reference sequence). The CDR3 runs to 13 residues. CDR3 coding DNA: TGTGCCAGTAGTATGGATCCCTCCTACGAGCAGTACTTC. Protein product: CASSMDPSYEQYF.

This clonotype was counted between two and nine times. This chain uses TRBV7-6 with TRBJ2-1; unclear D gene. CDR1 is SGHVS, CDR2 FNYEAQ, per germline. Between the trimmed V and J ends, which lost 1 base and 6 bases, there was a span of 7 bases. There are 13 residues in the CDR3. The CDR3: CASSLGAFNEQFF. For the CDR3, the DNA is TGTGCCAGCAGCTTAGGGGCATTCAATGAGCAGTTCTTC.

A single count supports this clonotype. The CDR3 region is CASSRIERVNEQFF. CDR3 sequence (DNA): TGTGCCAGTTCCAGGATAGAGAGAGTCAATGAGCAGTTCTTC. The rearrangement uses TRBV19 and TRBJ2-1; D not certain. The CDR3 has 14 residues. Germline CDR1 and CDR2: LNHDA and SQIVND (reference sequence). The V and J ends lost 8 bases and 6 bases respectively, with 17 bases between them.

In this sample, this clonotype turned up many times. This sequence joins TRBV19 and TRBJ1-5; a weak D match, TRBD1 (5 bases). Germline CDR1 reads LNHDA; CDR2 reads SQIVND (reference sequence). The CDR3 runs to 15 residues. The V gene lost 1 base and the J gene lost 2 bases, with 9 bases spanning the gap. The DNA of the CDR3 is TGTGCCAGTAGTATAGTGGGGGGAGGCAATCAGCCCCAGCATTTT. It codes for CASSIVGGGNQPQHF.

This clonotype has at least ten counts. The rearrangement uses TRBV4-1 and TRBJ2-7; no clear D gene. This CDR3 has 15 residues. Trimming removed 0 bases at V and 1 base at J, with 10 bases between. Germline V gene sequence: CDR1 MGHRA, CDR2 YSYEKL. The CDR3: CASSQESRSSYEQYF. The DNA of the CDR3 is TGCGCCAGCAGCCAAGAATCGCGCAGTTCCTACGAGCAGTACTTC.

This chain links TRBV29-1 with TRBJ2-3; D possibly corresponds to TRBD2 (6 bases). Germline values: CDR1 SQVTM, CDR2 ANQGSEA. V shed 7 bases and J shed 2 bases, with 16 bases lying between them. The CDR3 loop spans 14 amino acids. CDR3 bases: TGCAGCGCAGCGGGCATAGATGCCACAGATACGCAGTATTTT. Translated: CSAAGIDATDTQYF.

This clonotype was observed once. The chain is built from TRBV19 and TRBJ2-7; a possible D gene is TRBD1 (5 bases). This CDR3 is 13 amino acids long. Germline V CDR1 and CDR2: LNHDA, SQIVND (reference sequence). Trimming stripped 6 bases from V and 4 bases from J, with 13 bases between. CDR3: CASSTQTVYEQYF. CDR3 sequence (DNA): TGTGCCAGTAGCACACAGACAGTTTACGAGCAGTACTTC.

This clonotype was detected only once. This rearrangement joins TRBV7-2 to TRBJ2-3, with unresolved D. V lost 0 bases and J lost 3, with 7 bases in between. CDR3 length: 14 residues. Germline V CDR1 and CDR2: SGHTA, FQGNSA. DNA for the CDR3: TGTGCCAGCAGCTTAGCGCACGTAACAGATACGCAGTATTTT. It translates to CASSLAHVTDTQYF.